These 12 T cell receptor beta chains originate from one sample sequenced in a study of OX40 agonist ivuxolimab in advanced cancers. Produced via immunoSEQ multiplex PCR; TCRdb's table is partial and in-frame only. Among under 100,000 clones, 70% to 90% were seen once, and the ten largest hold over 4.5%. This material consisted of CD4+ or CD8+ T cells sorted from blood, taken in a trial of the OX40 agonist ivuxolimab. The source of these receptors is an adult with an advanced solid tumor such as melanoma, head and neck, liver or kidney cancer.

The genes are TRBV7-2 and TRBJ2-7, with TRBD2 as a possible D gene (7 bases). Germline V gene sequence: CDR1 SGHTA, CDR2 FQGNSA. This CDR3 has 14 amino acids. The V gene lost 0 bases and the J gene lost 7 bases, with 13 bases spanning the gap. The CDR3: CASSLAAGAGEQYF. CDR3 coding DNA: TGTGCCAGCAGCTTAGCGGCGGGGGCAGGGGAGCAGTACTTC.

The gene calls are TRBV5-4 and TRBJ2-7; 7 nucleotides line up with TRBD2. This CDR3 has 16 amino acids. Germline lookup yields CDR1 SGHNT and CDR2 YYREEE (reference sequence). Trimming took 1 base from V and 4 from J; bases not matched to a gene: 11. This CDR3 reads CASSLQLAGLTYEQYF. CDR3 coding DNA: TGTGCCAGCAGCTTGCAGTTAGCGGGTCTTACTTACGAGCAGTACTTC.

The chain carries TRBV19 and TRBJ1-2; possible D gene TRBD1, 6 bases. Trimming stripped 0 bases from V and 4 bases from J, with 6 bases between. The germline V gene encodes CDR1 LNHDA and CDR2 SQIVND (reference sequence). The CDR3 spans 13 residues. CDR3 sequence: CASSIEQGYGYTF. The CDR3, as DNA: TGTGCCAGTAGTATAGAACAGGGCTATGGCTACACCTTC.

The chain employs TRBV7-9 and TRBJ2-5; D is unresolved. The CDR3 spans 12 residues. CDR1 is SEHNR and CDR2 is FQNEAQ in the germline V gene (reference sequence). The germline V and J ends were trimmed by 4 bases and 2 bases, with 5 bases remaining between them. The CDR3 loop reads CASSSVQETQYF. The CDR3 region has the DNA TGTGCCAGCAGCTCAGTTCAAGAGACCCAGTACTTC.

The chain carries TRBV7-2 and TRBJ2-3; TRBD1 matches 8 bases. Trimming removed 1 base from V and 3 bases from J; junction bases left unmatched: 6. The CDR3 is 16 amino acids. CDR1 SGHTA and CDR2 FQGNSA come from the germline V gene. CDR3: CASSLGQGMGTDTQYF. The CDR3 DNA reads as TGTGCCAGCAGCTTAGGACAGGGGATGGGTACAGATACGCAGTATTTT.

This sequence joins TRBV30 and TRBJ1-6; perhaps TRBD1 as D (6 bases). Per the germline V gene, CDR1 is GTSNPN and CDR2 is SVGIG (reference sequence). The germline V and J ends were trimmed by 7 bases and 6 bases, with 13 bases remaining between them. The CDR3 runs to 13 residues. The CDR3 loop is CASSTGINSPLHF. The CDR3 DNA reads TGTGCCTCATCAACAGGGATTAATTCACCCCTCCACTTT.

The genes are TRBV30 and TRBJ2-5; D gene ambiguous. Germline V gives CDR1 GTSNPN, CDR2 SVGIG (reference sequence). There are 12 residues in the CDR3. Trimming shortened V by 0 bases and J by 2 bases, and 4 bases separated the two germline ends. The CDR3, as DNA: TGTGCCTGGAGTGTACGACAAGAGACCCAGTACTTC. Protein product: CAWSVRQETQYF.

This sequence joins TRBV7-9 and TRBJ1-1; D perhaps matches TRBD1 (6 bases). V lost 2 bases and J lost 3, with 10 bases in between. Germline assignment: CDR1 SEHNR and CDR2 FQNEAQ (reference sequence). The CDR3 consists of 14 residues. The CDR3, as DNA: TGTGCCAGCAGCTTAATGGGGGCGGACACTGAAGCTTTCTTT. Translated, it gives CASSLMGADTEAFF.

CDR3 sequence: CASSPLGNSYEQYF. The DNA for the CDR3 is TGTGCCAGCTCACCGCTCGGGAACTCCTACGAGCAGTACTTC. The chain carries TRBV18 and TRBJ2-7, with D tentatively TRBD2 (5 bases). The germline V and J ends were trimmed by 3 bases and 0 bases, with 9 bases remaining between them. The CDR3 has 14 residues. CDR1 and CDR2 from the germline V gene are KGHSH and LQKENI.

The chain links TRBV7-8 to TRBJ2-1, with TRBD2 matching 8 bases. The CDR3 extends over 17 amino acids. In germline, CDR1 is SGHVS, CDR2 FQNEAQ. The J segment lost 3 bases and the V segment lost 5 bases, leaving 12 bases of the junction unmatched. CDR3 in amino acids: CASSRSGTRPFYNEQFF. The CDR3 nucleotides are TGTGCCAGCAGCCGATCCGGGACTAGACCTTTCTACAATGAGCAGTTCTTC.

V usage is TRBV5-1 and J usage is TRBJ2-2; 7 bases are shared with TRBD1. CDR1 and CDR2 from the germline V gene are SGHRS and YFSETQ. V shed 0 bases and J 6 bases; nucleotides not matched to a gene: 8. This CDR3 is 16 amino acids long. The CDR3 protein is CASSLVPGGVPGELFF. The DNA for the CDR3 is TGCGCCAGCAGCTTGGTGCCAGGGGGAGTTCCCGGGGAGCTGTTTTTT.

The table lists this clone with a count of one. The genes are TRBV28 and TRBJ1-4, with 9 bases aligning to TRBD1. Per germline, CDR1 MDHEN and CDR2 SYDVKM. J gave up 8 bases and V 4 bases, and 5 bases lay outside the gene matches. CDR3 size: 14 residues. The CDR3 reads CASSYETGGEKLFF. CDR3 DNA sequence: TGTGCCAGCAGTTACGAGACAGGGGGAGAAAAACTGTTTTTT. Complete variable domain (other parts from reference TRBV28 and TRBJ1-4): DVKVTQSSRYLVKRTGEKVFLECVQDMDHENMFWYRQDPGLGLRLIYFSYDVKMKEKGDIPEGYSVSREKKERFSLILESASTNQTSMYLCASSYETGGEKLFFGSGTQLSVL.